The source of this T cell receptor (beta chain) is a study of spatial heterogeneity in lung cancer. Study summary: Where available, sequencing covered follow-up PBMC samples, taken at a median of approximately 2 years after resection.

This clonotype has at least ten counts. Every TCR cDNA molecule carried a tag that served as a unique molecular identifier. A single record per CDR3 protein comes from TCRdb applying MiXCR to the 5' RACE reads. The sample shows 25,000 or so distinct CDR3 sequences, 5.5% to 7% of them seen only once. Time point defined: blood at routine non-recurrence follow-up after resection. Sequencing covered unsorted whole RNA taken from tumor, nontumor lung or frozen PBMC. This specimen was PBMCs, taken at follow-up. The clonotype was recovered from a male donor with early-stage non-small cell lung cancer.

The CDR3 spells CASSLASGADTEAFF. In DNA, the CDR3 is TGTGCCAGCAGCTTAGCGTCGGGGGCAGACACTGAAGCTTTCTTT. The chain recombines TRBV7-6 with TRBJ1-1; D perhaps matches TRBD1 (6 bases). Germline V gives CDR1 SGHVS, CDR2 FNYEAQ. The V and J ends lost 0 bases and 3 bases respectively, with 11 bases between them. This CDR3 contains 15 residues.